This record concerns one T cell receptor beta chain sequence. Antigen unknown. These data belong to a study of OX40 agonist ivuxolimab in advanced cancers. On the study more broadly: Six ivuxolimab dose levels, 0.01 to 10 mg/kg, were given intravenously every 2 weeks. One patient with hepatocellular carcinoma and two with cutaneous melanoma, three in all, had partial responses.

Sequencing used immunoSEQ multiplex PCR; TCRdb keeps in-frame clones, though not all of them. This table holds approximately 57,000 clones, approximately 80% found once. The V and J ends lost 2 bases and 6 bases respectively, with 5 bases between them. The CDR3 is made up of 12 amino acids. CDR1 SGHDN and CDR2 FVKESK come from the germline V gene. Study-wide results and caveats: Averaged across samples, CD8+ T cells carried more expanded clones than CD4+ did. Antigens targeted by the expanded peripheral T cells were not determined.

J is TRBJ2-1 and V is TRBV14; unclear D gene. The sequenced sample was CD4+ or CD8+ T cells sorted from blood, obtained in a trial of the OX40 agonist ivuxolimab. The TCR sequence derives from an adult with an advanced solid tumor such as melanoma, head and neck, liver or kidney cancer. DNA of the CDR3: TGTGCCAGCAGCCAATTGCCCAATGAGCAGTTCTTC. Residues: CASSQLPNEQFF.